These 27 T cell receptor beta chains were sequenced from one sample in a study of blood T cell dynamics during melanoma immunotherapy. Here immunoSEQ multiplex PCR was the method, and the copy in TCRdb shows in-frame clones only, minus some. The sample has some 13,000 clones; about nine tenths are singletons. Time point of the sample: week 3, after first cycle of checkpoint inhibitor. The sequencing used blood, collected from a patient treated with checkpoint blockade. The receptors derive from a human donor with melanoma.

The V call is TRBV28, the J call TRBJ2-5; D tentatively fits TRBD1 or TRBD2 (5 bases each). Germline V gene lookup returns CDR1 MDHEN and CDR2 SYDVKM. V lost 4 bases and J 3 bases, leaving 15 bases between the germline ends. The CDR3 has 15 amino acids. The CDR3 is CASSWGWGEEETQYF. The CDR3 DNA follows: TGTGCCAGCAGTTGGGGCTGGGGAGAAGAAGAGACCCAGTACTTC.

The genes are TRBV6-1 and TRBJ1-4, with a tentative D call TRBD1 (5 bases). CDR3 length equals 16 residues. Trimming took 4 bases from V and 7 from J, leaving 19 bases between them. The germline V gene encodes CDR1 MNHNS and CDR2 SASEGT. The CDR3 is CASSVLRAAVREKLFF. The CDR3 DNA sequence: TGTGCCAGCAGTGTTCTCAGGGCAGCGGTCCGTGAAAAACTGTTTTTT.

This chain joins TRBV28 and TRBJ1-2; 8 nucleotides line up with TRBD1. From germline, CDR1 is MDHEN and CDR2 SYDVKM. Trimming at V came to 2 bases and at J to 11 bases, leaving 7 bases not matched to a gene. This CDR3 has 13 residues. The CDR3 nucleotides read TGTGCCAGCAGTTTACAACAGGGGGTTGGGTACACCTTC. Its protein is CASSLQQGVGYTF.

This sequence joins TRBV6-5 and TRBJ1-2; perhaps TRBD1 as D (5 bases). The V end lost 0 bases, the J end lost 5 bases, and 10 bases lay between the germline ends. Looked up from germline, CDR1 is MNHEY and CDR2 is SVGAGI. This CDR3 contains 14 residues. CDR3 protein: CASSYSRAGYGYTF. Here the CDR3 DNA reads TGTGCCAGCAGTTACTCGAGGGCAGGGTATGGCTACACCTTC.

The chain employs TRBV28 and TRBJ1-5; 7 nucleotides agree with TRBD1. CDR3 length: 14 residues. V shed 5 bases and J 1 base; nucleotides not matched to a gene: 2. Germline V gene data show CDR1 as MDHEN and CDR2 as SYDVKM. CDR3 amino acids: CASSPGGSNQPQHF. The CDR3 bases are TGTGCCAGCAGTCCAGGGGGGAGCAATCAGCCCCAGCATTTT.

The gene calls are TRBV5-1 and TRBJ1-1, with 10 bases that match TRBD1. After removal of 4 bases from V and 5 bases from J, the junction contained 2 bases not matched to a gene. Germline CDR1 reads SGHRS; CDR2 reads YFSETQ. The CDR3 has 13 amino acids. The CDR3 DNA sequence: TGCGCCAGCAGCCGGGGACAGGGGACTGAAGCTTTCTTT. Amino acids: CASSRGQGTEAFF.

The chain employs TRBV29-1 and TRBJ2-2, with TRBD2 identical over 8 bases. The CDR3 has 13 residues. The germline CDR1 and CDR2 sequences are SQVTM and ANQGSEA. CDR3 protein: CAFGAGVNGELFF. The CDR3 DNA is TGCGCGTTCGGAGCGGGAGTGAACGGGGAGCTGTTTTTT.

This rearrangement joins TRBV6-1 to TRBJ2-3; TRBD2 matches 9 bases. Germline CDR1 MNHNS, CDR2 SASEGT. The CDR3 sequence is 17 residues long. V lost 4 bases to trimming and J lost 6 bases; unmatched junction nucleotides: 14. In nucleotides, the CDR3 is TGTGCCAGCAGTGCAGCGGGAGGAAACCACGGGGGGGATACGCAGTATTTT. Translated: CASSAAGGNHGGDTQYF.

The J gene is TRBJ2-7, the V gene TRBV4-1; D not resolved. Germline-derived CDR1 and CDR2 are MGHRA and YSYEKL. The CDR3 covers 19 residues. With 0 bases removed from V and 1 base from J, the gap between germline ends came to 22 bases. The DNA for the CDR3 is TGCGCCAGCAGCCAAGACCCAGGTCGCCGAGTCGGATCATCCTACGAGCAGTACTTC. This codes for CASSQDPGRRVGSSYEQYF.

This clone was counted a few times. This chain links TRBV10-3 with TRBJ2-7; 7 bases are shared with TRBD1. The CDR3 is made up of 15 amino acids. Trimming took 6 bases from V and 0 from J; bases not matched to a gene: 8. Per the germline V gene, CDR1 is ENHRY and CDR2 is SYGVKD. The CDR3, as DNA: TGTGCCATCAGCCTAATTCGGGACAGCTCCTACGAGCAGTACTTC. This sequence encodes CAISLIRDSSYEQYF.

V gene TRBV7-3 combines with J gene TRBJ2-3; 7 nucleotides line up with TRBD2. CDR1 SGHTA and CDR2 FQGTGA come from the germline V gene. CDR3 size: 17 residues. Unmatched junction bases numbered 9, after V lost 1 base and J lost 2 bases. The CDR3 DNA reads as TGTGCCAGCAGCTTAATGGGGCGGGAGACTATCACAGATACGCAGTATTTT. Translation: CASSLMGRETITDTQYF.

The V gene is TRBV29-1, the J gene TRBJ2-2; 7 bases are shared with TRBD1. The CDR3 totals 14 residues. Germline loops: CDR1 SQVTM, CDR2 ANQGSEA. Losses at the gene ends were 7 bases for V and 0 bases for J; bases not matched to a gene: 5. CDR3 coding DNA: TGCAGCGGTGGGACAGCCACGAACACCGGGGAGCTGTTTTTT. It yields the protein CSGGTATNTGELFF.

The chain has TRBV11-2 and TRBJ2-1, with D tentatively TRBD1 or TRBD2 (5 bases each). Trimming shortened V by 2 bases and J by 7 bases, and 15 bases separated the two germline ends. Germline loops: CDR1 SGHAT, CDR2 FQNNGV. CDR3 length equals 15 residues. CDR3 region: CASSLITGTLNEQFF. The CDR3 coding sequence is TGTGCCAGCAGCTTAATCACCGGGACCTTAAATGAGCAGTTCTTC.

On this clone itself: The germline gene is not matched at one end of the junction; a read error may be the cause. The rearrangement uses TRBV18 and TRBJ2-7; the match to TRBD2 covers 8 bases. The CDR3 length is 17 residues. Germline V gene lookup returns CDR1 KGHSH and CDR2 LQKENI. CDR3 amino acids: CASAPGNSGTRLYEQYF. In nucleotides, the CDR3 is TGTGCCAGCGCACCAGGTAATAGCGGGACCAGACTTTACGAGCAGTACTTC.

This CDR3 is CASSRTDTGAYEQYF. The CDR3 DNA is TGTGCCAGCAGCCGGACCGACACTGGAGCCTACGAGCAGTACTTC. The gene calls are TRBV7-2 and TRBJ2-7; D is uncertain. This CDR3 contains 15 residues. Germline V gene lookup returns CDR1 SGHTA and CDR2 FQGNSA. Trimming removed 5 bases from V and 2 bases from J, with 16 bases in between. The full variable domain, in which reference TRBV7-2 and TRBJ2-7 provide the parts outside the CDR3, is GAGVSQSPSNKVTEKGKDVELRCDPISGHTALYWYRQSLGQGLEFLIYFQGNSAPDKSGLPSDRFSAERTGGSVSTLTIQRTQQEDSAVYLCASSRTDTGAYEQYFGPGTRLTVT.

The chain combines TRBV5-5 with TRBJ1-2; TRBD1 is a possible D gene (5 bases). Trimming pared 4 bases from V and 1 base from J, leaving 11 bases between. The CDR3 is 14 amino acids. CDR1 is SGHKS and CDR2 is YYEKEE in the germline V gene (reference sequence). Here the CDR3 DNA reads TGTGCCAGCAGCCCGGACACGATTAACTATGGCTACACCTTC. Protein: CASSPDTINYGYTF.

The chain links TRBV9 to TRBJ2-3, with 11 nucleotides matching TRBD2. With V trimmed by 4 bases and J by 5 bases, 6 bases remained unmatched. Germline V gene data show CDR1 as SGDLS and CDR2 as YYNGEE. The CDR3 covers 15 residues. Here the CDR3 reads CASSPTSGSGDTQYF. In DNA form, the CDR3 reads TGTGCCAGCAGCCCCACTAGCGGGAGTGGAGATACGCAGTATTTT.

The chain links TRBV11-3 to TRBJ2-7; unclear D gene. Germline V lookup: CDR1 SGHNT, CDR2 YENEEA. V gave up 7 bases and J gave up 4 bases, with 8 bases separating them. CDR3 length: 11 residues. CDR3 region: CASKQEYEQYF. CDR3 nucleotide sequence: TGTGCCAGCAAGCAAGAGTACGAGCAGTACTTC.

The V and J genes are TRBV11-2 and TRBJ1-5; possible D gene TRBD1, 6 bases. V shed 3 bases and J shed 5 bases, with 11 bases lying between them. The CDR3 totals 14 residues. The germline V gene encodes CDR1 SGHAT and CDR2 FQNNGV. CDR3 bases: TGTGCCAGCAGCTTGGGGGGGCGTTATCAGCCCCAGCATTTT. Amino acids: CASSLGGRYQPQHF.

This chain connects TRBV2 to TRBJ1-2, with 7 bases aligning to TRBD1. Germline CDR1 is SNHLY and CDR2 is FYNNEI. V lost 9 bases, J lost 5 bases, and 6 bases stayed unmatched. The CDR3 spans 12 residues. CDR3 coding DNA: TGTGCCAGTGGGGACAGCTATTATGGCTACACCTTC. Translated, it gives CASGDSYYGYTF.

This chain connects TRBV18 to TRBJ1-1, with unresolved D. The CDR3 loop spans 13 amino acids. V was trimmed by 2 bases and J by 1 base, leaving 5 bases between them. CDR1 KGHSH and CDR2 LQKENI come from the germline V gene. The chain's CDR3 is CASSPSANTEAFF. For the CDR3, the DNA is TGTGCCAGCTCACCATCGGCGAACACTGAAGCTTTCTTT.

This clone was recorded a few times. The rearrangement uses TRBV7-9 and TRBJ1-2, with D tentatively TRBD1 (5 bases). V was trimmed by 1 base and J by 8 bases, leaving 11 bases between them. Germline V gives CDR1 SEHNR, CDR2 FQNEAQ (reference sequence). The CDR3 contains 13 residues. The CDR3, as DNA: TGTGCCAGCAGCTTAGGAGGGCAGGGAGGCTACACCTTC. Amino acids: CASSLGGQGGYTF.

V and J are TRBV7-9 and TRBJ2-7, with TRBD1 identical over 8 bases. The CDR3 sequence is 14 residues long. CDR1 is SEHNR and CDR2 is FQNEAQ in the germline V gene (reference sequence). V was pared by 3 bases and J by 6 bases, with 7 bases of the junction left unmatched. The CDR3 here is CASSLGNRGSEQYF. The CDR3, as DNA: TGTGCCAGCAGCTTGGGCAACAGGGGGAGCGAGCAGTACTTC.

The V and J genes are TRBV19 and TRBJ1-2; tentative D call: TRBD1 (5 bases). Germline values: CDR1 LNHDA, CDR2 SQIVND (reference sequence). The CDR3 is 13 residues long. V lost 3 bases to trimming and J lost 5 bases, with 10 bases between them. CDR3 bases: TGTGCCAGTAGTATCGACAGTTTATATGGCTACACCTTC. It is translated as CASSIDSLYGYTF.

The chain carries TRBV4-3 and TRBJ2-7; TRBD2 agrees at 11 bases. V lost 3 bases to trimming and J lost 4 bases; unmatched junction nucleotides: 5. This CDR3 has 15 amino acids. Per germline, CDR1 LGHNA and CDR2 YSLEER. The CDR3 nucleotides are TGCGCCAGCAGCCAGTTAGCGGGAGGGCCATACGAGCAGTACTTC. Protein sequence: CASSQLAGGPYEQYF.

V usage is TRBV7-9 and J usage is TRBJ2-4, with 9 bases matching TRBD2. This CDR3 contains 16 residues. With V trimmed by 2 bases and J by 8 bases, 10 bases remained unmatched. Germline V gene lookup returns CDR1 SEHNR and CDR2 FQNEAQ (reference sequence). The CDR3 DNA sequence: TGTGCCAGCAGCTTATTGGCGGGAGGGCCATCGGACATTCAGTACTTC. This translates into CASSLLAGGPSDIQYF.

This clone came up a few times. The V and J genes are TRBV7-9 and TRBJ1-4; D not resolved. With 1 base removed from V and 2 bases from J, the gap between germline ends came to 8 bases. The CDR3 has 15 amino acids. Germline CDR1 is SEHNR and CDR2 is FQNEAQ (reference sequence). The DNA for the CDR3 is TGTGCCAGCAGCTTAGAGACCGGGACTAATGAAAAACTGTTTTTT. Encoded protein: CASSLETGTNEKLFF.